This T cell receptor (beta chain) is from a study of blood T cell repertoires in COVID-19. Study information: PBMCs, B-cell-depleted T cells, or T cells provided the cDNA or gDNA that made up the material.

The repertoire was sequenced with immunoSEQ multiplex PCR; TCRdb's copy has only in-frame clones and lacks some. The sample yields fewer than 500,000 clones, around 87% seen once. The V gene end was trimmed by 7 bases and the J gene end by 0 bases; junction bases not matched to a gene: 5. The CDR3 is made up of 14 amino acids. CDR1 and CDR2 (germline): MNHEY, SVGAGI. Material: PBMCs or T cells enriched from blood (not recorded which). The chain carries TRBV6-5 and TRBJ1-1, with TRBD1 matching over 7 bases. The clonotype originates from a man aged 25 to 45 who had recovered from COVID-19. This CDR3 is CASTQGVMNTEAFF. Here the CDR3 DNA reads TGTGCCAGCACCCAGGGGGTTATGAACACTGAAGCTTTCTTT.